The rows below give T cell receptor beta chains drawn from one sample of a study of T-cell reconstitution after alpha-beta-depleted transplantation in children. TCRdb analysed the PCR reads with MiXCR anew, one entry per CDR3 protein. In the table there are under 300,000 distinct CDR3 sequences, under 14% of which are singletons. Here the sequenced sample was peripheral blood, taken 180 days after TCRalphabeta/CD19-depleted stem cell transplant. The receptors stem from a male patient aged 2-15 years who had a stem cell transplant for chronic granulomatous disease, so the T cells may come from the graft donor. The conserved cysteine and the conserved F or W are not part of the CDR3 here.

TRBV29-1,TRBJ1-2,SVELDGDT
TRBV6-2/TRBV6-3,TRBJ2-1,ASSGTSAYNEQF
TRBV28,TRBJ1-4,ASRSATNEKLF
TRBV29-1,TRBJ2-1,SVEAPSGYNEQF
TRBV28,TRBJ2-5,ASTTPGLAGGGRETQY
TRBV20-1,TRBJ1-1,SAGAIFRDTEAF
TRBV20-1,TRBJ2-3,SAISGTGTDTQY
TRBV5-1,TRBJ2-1,ASSLGKTSGRADEQF
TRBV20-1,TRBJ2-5,SASGTSGGHGGETQY
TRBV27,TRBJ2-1,ASSTGLAFYNEQF
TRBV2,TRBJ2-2,ASSEWQGAFAGELF
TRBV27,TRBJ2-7,ASSLSRGGSYEQY
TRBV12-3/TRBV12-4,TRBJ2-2,ASSLWGLTGELF
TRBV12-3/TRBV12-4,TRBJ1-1,ASSMTGGNTEAF
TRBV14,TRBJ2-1,ASSQRLRSFGTSGKIEGHEQF
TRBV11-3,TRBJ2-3,ASSLAPNTDTQY
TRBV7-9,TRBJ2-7,ASSSTSRGLEQY
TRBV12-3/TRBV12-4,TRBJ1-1,ASSPGFSEAF
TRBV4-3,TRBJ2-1,ASSQATGAGQF
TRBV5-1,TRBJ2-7,ASSIGPTAYEQY
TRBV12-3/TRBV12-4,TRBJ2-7,ASSPGDPGGYEQY
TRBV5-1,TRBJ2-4,ASSLDLTAFKGSTKNIQY
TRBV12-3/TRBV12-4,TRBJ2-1,ASSFLPGLHNEQF
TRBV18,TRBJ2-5,ASSPFGPLSLETQY
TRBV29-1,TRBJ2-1,SVTSGSMQF
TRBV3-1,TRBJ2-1,ASSQPLAREQF
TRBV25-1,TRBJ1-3,ASSLTGGNGNTIY
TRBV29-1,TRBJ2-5,SVEEGRGRRETQY
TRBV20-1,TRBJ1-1,SAPKGESNTEAF
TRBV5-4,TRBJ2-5,ASSSGSGRALPETQY